This entry lists 12 T cell receptor beta chains sequenced from one sample in a study of identifying expanded T cells in peripheral blood. Sequencing used immunoSEQ multiplex PCR; TCRdb keeps in-frame clones, though not all of them. There are 120,000 or so clones in the sample; 75% to 90% occur only once, and roughly 3.3% lies in the top ten. Source material: blood. These receptors were collected from a person aged 18 to 75 in good health.

The chain has TRBV6-5 and TRBJ1-1; D gene ambiguous. This CDR3 has 11 amino acids. The V and J ends lost 4 bases and 4 bases respectively, with 4 bases between them. Germline V gene data show CDR1 as MNHEY and CDR2 as SVGAGI. The CDR3 loop reads CASSFSTEAFF. For the CDR3, the DNA is TGTGCCAGCAGTTTTAGCACTGAAGCTTTCTTT.

V gene TRBV10-1 combines with J gene TRBJ1-5; D is ambiguous. Trimming shortened V by 6 bases and J by 6 bases, and 15 bases separated the two germline ends. The CDR3 is 14 residues long. CDR1 is WNHNN and CDR2 is SYGVQD in the germline V gene (reference sequence). CDR3: CASSTSLRGQPQHF. CDR3 nucleotide sequence: TGCGCCAGCAGCACCTCGCTCCGGGGTCAGCCCCAGCATTTT.

This rearrangement joins TRBV11-3 to TRBJ2-2; D uncertain. CDR1 is SGHNT, CDR2 YENEEA, per germline. The V end lost 7 bases, the J end lost 1 base, and 10 bases lay between the germline ends. The CDR3 has 14 amino acids. CDR3 coding DNA: TGTGCCAGCACCGGAACCGGGAACACCGGGGAGCTGTTTTTT. Its protein product is CASTGTGNTGELFF.

This chain uses TRBV6-1 with TRBJ1-6; 8 nucleotides match TRBD1. The CDR3 length is 16 residues. V lost 1 base and J lost 9; bases outside the gene matches: 8. Looked up from germline, CDR1 is MNHNS and CDR2 is SASEGT. CDR3 bases: TGTGCCAGCAGTGAAGTTTTCGACAGGGGATCTTCACCCCTCCACTTT. This sequence encodes CASSEVFDRGSSPLHF.

The chain carries TRBV5-1 and TRBJ2-7; 8 nucleotides agree with TRBD1. Germline trimming cut 0 bases from V and 1 base from J; bases unmatched to any gene: 12. Germline CDR1 reads SGHRS; CDR2 reads YFSETQ. The CDR3 is made up of 18 amino acids. This chain's CDR3 is CASSLAVGQGKVSYEQYF. Here the CDR3 DNA reads TGCGCCAGCAGCTTGGCCGTAGGACAGGGAAAAGTTTCCTACGAGCAGTACTTC. Variable domain in full (rest from reference TRBV5-1 and TRBJ2-7): KAGVTQTPRYLIKTRGQQVTLSCSPISGHRSVSWYQQTPGQGLQFLFEYFSETQRNKGNFPGRFSGRQFSNSRSEMNVSTLELGDSALYLCASSLAVGQGKVSYEQYFGPGTRLTVT.

The J gene is TRBJ1-2, the V gene TRBV7-9, with D maybe TRBD1 (5 bases). The CDR3 loop spans 16 amino acids. Germline assignment: CDR1 SEHNR and CDR2 FQNEAQ (reference sequence). V was cut by 6 bases and J by 4 bases, with 21 bases left in between. The CDR3 DNA sequence: TGTGCCAGCAGGAGGGGCCCGGGCCCGGTATTCTATGGCTACACCTTC. Protein sequence: CASRRGPGPVFYGYTF.

The chain joins TRBV2 to TRBJ2-2, with D perhaps assigned TRBD1 or TRBD2 (5 bases each). The V end was cut by 1 base, the J end by 7 bases, with 13 bases between. CDR1 SNHLY and CDR2 FYNNEI come from the germline V gene. CDR3 length: 15 residues. CDR3 residues: CASSEGWGRVGELFF. CDR3 DNA: TGTGCCAGCAGTGAAGGGTGGGGGAGAGTCGGGGAGCTGTTTTTT.

This sequence joins TRBV10-3 and TRBJ1-5; D gene unclear. The ends were cut back, 8 bases at V and 0 bases at J, with 17 bases in the middle. This CDR3 spans 16 amino acids. Germline-derived CDR1 and CDR2 are ENHRY and SYGVKD. CDR3 amino acids: CAIHSAAGYSNQPQHF. In DNA form, the CDR3 reads TGTGCCATCCACTCGGCGGCCGGCTATAGCAATCAGCCCCAGCATTTT.

The chain recombines TRBV7-2 with TRBJ2-7; D is unresolved. Germline loops: CDR1 SGHTA, CDR2 FQGNSA. Trimming pared 5 bases from V and 2 bases from J, leaving 13 bases between. This CDR3 is 14 amino acids long. The CDR3 region is CASSPVGFAYEQYF. The CDR3 coding sequence is TGTGCCAGCAGCCCGGTCGGGTTCGCCTACGAGCAGTACTTC.

V is TRBV2 and J is TRBJ2-7; a weak D match, TRBD1 (7 bases). V lost 4 bases, J lost 5 bases, and 15 bases lay in between. Looked up from germline, CDR1 is SNHLY and CDR2 is FYNNEI. The CDR3 covers 14 residues. CDR3 DNA: TGTGCCAGCAGTGCCCAGGGGGGTGAAAACGAGCAGTACTTC. Its translation is CASSAQGGENEQYF.

Here the CDR3 DNA reads TGCGCCAGCAGCCTCCGTCTCGGGGGCATTGGCACAGATACGCAGTATTTT. This gives the protein CASSLRLGGIGTDTQYF. The rearrangement joins TRBV4-1 to TRBJ2-3; either TRBD1 or TRBD2 may fit D (6 bases each). The CDR3 loop spans 17 amino acids. CDR1 and CDR2 (germline): MGHRA, YSYEKL. The germline V and J ends were trimmed by 4 bases and 1 base, with 18 bases remaining between them.

The CDR3 region is CASSPSSGGGNTDTQYF. In nucleotides, the CDR3 is TGTGCCAGCAGCCCGTCCTCCGGAGGGGGTAACACAGATACGCAGTATTTT. This chain uses TRBV7-9 with TRBJ2-3; D is perhaps TRBD1 or TRBD2 (6 bases each). The CDR3 covers 17 residues. V was trimmed by 5 bases and J by 2 bases, leaving 20 bases between them. Germline V gene sequence: CDR1 SEHNR, CDR2 FQNEAQ (reference sequence).